The next 11 T cell receptor beta chains were all read from a single sample in a study of PD-1 blockade in classical Hodgkin lymphoma. Clones were sequenced by immunoSEQ multiplex PCR, and TCRdb holds only the in-frame ones, with some missing. This sample has under 40,000 clones, with around 81% found just once. The sample's time point: cycle 4 day 1 (C4D1), after about 6 weeks of nivolumab. Following autologous stem cell transplantation, relapse occurred in every patient, and exposure to brentuximab vedotin varied. The specimen was peripheral blood mononuclear cells (PBMCs), collected before the fourth cycle of nivolumab. These receptors were obtained from a human donor with classical Hodgkin lymphoma.

V is TRBV5-1 and J is TRBJ2-1; TRBD2 matches at 7 bases. CDR1 is SGHRS and CDR2 is YFSETQ in the germline V gene. The V gene end was trimmed by 0 bases and the J gene end by 1 base; junction bases not matched to a gene: 1. The CDR3 consists of 15 residues. CDR3 DNA sequence: TGCGCCAGCAGCTTGGATAGCGGGTCCTACAATGAGCAGTTCTTC. Amino acid sequence: CASSLDSGSYNEQFF.

This chain links TRBV5-4 with TRBJ1-6; possible D gene TRBD1, 6 bases. The CDR3 has 16 amino acids. Germline-derived CDR1 and CDR2 are SGHNT and YYREEE (reference sequence). V was trimmed by 4 bases and J by 10 bases, leaving 21 bases between them. CDR3 nucleotide sequence: TGTGCCAGCAGCGTGGACAGCCTAACGAACCTCTCACCCCTCCACTTT. Translating it yields CASSVDSLTNLSPLHF.

In this sample, this clone turned up once. A junction end diverges from the germline sequence, so it may reflect a read error. V usage is TRBV7-7 and J usage is TRBJ2-7, with D possibly matching TRBD1 (6 bases). This CDR3 spans 13 amino acids. Germline V gene lookup returns CDR1 SSHAT and CDR2 FNYEAQ (reference sequence). Here the CDR3 reads CASSRDNSYEQYF. As DNA, the CDR3 is TGTGCTAGCAGCCGGGACAACTCCTACGAGCAGTACTTC.

This clone was seen more than once but under ten times. This chain uses TRBV7-2 with TRBJ2-2, with D possibly TRBD1 on 6 matching bases. V lost 5 bases and J 5 bases, leaving 15 bases between the germline ends. Germline V gene data show CDR1 as SGHTA and CDR2 as FQGNSA. The CDR3 runs to 15 residues. The CDR3 is CASSLTGWGTGELFF. CDR3 DNA: TGTGCCAGCAGCCTGACAGGTTGGGGGACCGGGGAGCTGTTTTTT.

The chain is built from TRBV28 and TRBJ1-5, with D tentatively TRBD1 (6 bases). Trimming cost V 5 bases and J 1 base, with 12 bases left between them. The CDR3 has 15 amino acids. Germline V gene sequence: CDR1 MDHEN, CDR2 SYDVKM. CDR3 in DNA: TGTGCCAGCAGTACGCCAGGGGTAAGCAATCAGCCCCAGCATTTT. Translating it yields CASSTPGVSNQPQHF. The whole variable domain, filled in from reference TRBV28 and TRBJ1-5, reads DVKVTQSSRYLVKRTGEKVFLECVQDMDHENMFWYRQDPGLGLRLIYFSYDVKMKEKGDIPEGYSVSREKKERFSLILESASTNQTSMYLCASSTPGVSNQPQHFGDGTRLSIL.

CDR3 protein: CASSLPPGNAQYF. The CDR3 DNA reads as TGTGCCAGCAGCCTCCCACCGGGGAACGCGCAGTATTTT. V and J are TRBV7-8 and TRBJ2-3, with D maybe TRBD2 (5 bases). Germline CDR1 SGHVS, CDR2 FQNEAQ. The CDR3 sequence is 13 residues long. V lost 5 bases and J 10 bases, leaving 16 bases between the germline ends.

This clone was seen a few times. This chain connects TRBV7-9 to TRBJ1-2; TRBD1 matches at 12 bases. The CDR3 totals 14 residues. Germline V gene data show CDR1 as SEHNR and CDR2 as FQNEAQ (reference sequence). V lost 4 bases and J lost 7; bases outside the gene matches: 4. The CDR3 bases are TGTGCCAGCAGCTCTGCGGGACAGGGGGCTGGCTACACCTTC. It is translated as CASSSAGQGAGYTF.

For this clone: Sequence at one end of the junction differs from germline and may be a read error. The chain uses TRBV7-7 and TRBJ2-7; D is perhaps TRBD2 (6 bases). Per the germline V gene, CDR1 is SSHAT and CDR2 is FNYEAQ (reference sequence). The CDR3 is made up of 15 amino acids. The CDR3 sequence: CASSPSHGGIYEQYF. The CDR3 coding sequence is TGTGCTAGCAGCCCCTCGCACGGGGGTATCTACGAGCAGTACTTC.

The rearrangement links TRBV28 to TRBJ1-1; D uncertain. Germline CDR1 and CDR2: MDHEN and SYDVKM. Trimming removed 6 bases from V and 3 bases from J, with 20 bases in between. The CDR3 loop spans 16 amino acids. CDR3 region: CASSHWAEGMDTEAFF. The CDR3 DNA reads TGTGCCAGCAGCCACTGGGCGGAAGGGATGGACACTGAAGCTTTCTTT.

This sequence joins TRBV4-2 and TRBJ1-4; no clear D gene. Deletions cut 1 base from V and 2 bases from J, with 26 bases between. The CDR3 totals 21 residues. The germline V gene has CDR1 LGHNA and CDR2 YNFKEQ. The DNA for the CDR3 is TGTGCCAGCAGCCAAGTAAATCTTGCGATACGGGAGTTTACGACTAATGAAAAACTGTTTTTT. This encodes CASSQVNLAIREFTTNEKLFF.

The chain combines TRBV28 with TRBJ1-4, with D tentatively TRBD1 (5 bases). V shed 3 bases and J shed 8 bases, with 16 bases lying between them. From germline, CDR1 is MDHEN and CDR2 SYDVKM. CDR3 size: 15 residues. As DNA, the CDR3 is TGTGCCAGCAGTTTTATGTTCCAGGGCCGCGAAAAACTGTTTTTT. It yields the protein CASSFMFQGREKLFF. Drawing the rest from reference TRBV28 and TRBJ1-4, the complete variable domain is DVKVTQSSRYLVKRTGEKVFLECVQDMDHENMFWYRQDPGLGLRLIYFSYDVKMKEKGDIPEGYSVSREKKERFSLILESASTNQTSMYLCASSFMFQGREKLFFGSGTQLSVL.